Shown below are 17 T cell receptor beta chains from a single sample sequenced in a study of T cell responses to AZD1222 COVID-19 vaccine. The protocol was immunoSEQ multiplex PCR, while the TCRdb copy is restricted to in-frame clones and leaves out a portion. The data hold approximately 190,000 clones, with more than 75% observed a single time. The sample in question was peripheral blood, obtained on day 0 of AZD1222 vaccination. Every receptor here comes from an adult in good health.

The genes are TRBV27 and TRBJ2-3; 9 nucleotides match TRBD2. Germline V lookup: CDR1 MNHEY, CDR2 SMNVEV (reference sequence). The V and J ends lost 8 bases and 2 bases, in that order; junction bases with no gene match: 11. The CDR3 contains 16 residues. DNA for the CDR3: TGTGCCAGCCTATTTAGCGGGAGCCTACTCACAGATACGCAGTATTTT. Translating gives CASLFSGSLLTDTQYF.

The chain links TRBV6-1 to TRBJ2-3, with TRBD2 as a possible D gene (6 bases). Between the trimmed V and J ends, which lost 1 base and 6 bases, there was a span of 14 bases. CDR1 MNHNS and CDR2 SASEGT come from the germline V gene. This CDR3 is built from 15 residues. The chain's CDR3 is CASSEVWASADTQYF. The CDR3 DNA reads TGTGCCAGCAGTGAAGTTTGGGCTAGCGCGGATACGCAGTATTTT.

CDR3 region: CASSLNFNEQFF. CDR3 coding DNA: TGTGCCAGCAGCTTAAATTTCAATGAGCAGTTCTTC. The V gene is TRBV7-2, the J gene TRBJ2-1; D remains ambiguous. The CDR3 spans 12 residues. V lost 2 bases and J lost 6, with 5 bases in between. From germline, CDR1 is SGHTA and CDR2 FQGNSA.

This clone was recorded once. V and J are TRBV29-1 and TRBJ1-2, with D unresolved. The CDR3 spans 12 residues. The V end lost 5 bases, the J end lost 4 bases, and 11 bases lay between the germline ends. Germline V gene lookup returns CDR1 SQVTM and CDR2 ANQGSEA. The CDR3 loop reads CSVSAASYGYTF. DNA of the CDR3: TGCAGCGTTTCCGCAGCCTCCTATGGCTACACCTTC.

J is TRBJ1-1 and V is TRBV7-9; TRBD1 aligns across 12 bases. Germline loops: CDR1 SEHNR, CDR2 FQNEAQ (reference sequence). V gave up 5 bases and J gave up 4 bases; unmatched junction bases: 8. The CDR3 covers 16 residues. In DNA, the CDR3 is TGTGCCAGCAGCACCCGGGACAGGGGGCTTGGCACTGAAGCTTTCTTT. Translation: CASSTRDRGLGTEAFF.

This clone was recorded a few times. The chain is built from TRBV7-8 and TRBJ1-2, with TRBD1 matching over 9 bases. V lost 5 bases to trimming and J lost 5 bases; unmatched junction nucleotides: 6. The CDR3 contains 14 residues. The germline CDR1 and CDR2 sequences are SGHVS and FQNEAQ. The CDR3 DNA reads as TGTGCCAGCAGCGCTACAGGGGGCGCGTATGGCTACACCTTC. Translating gives CASSATGGAYGYTF.

The chain carries TRBV7-2 and TRBJ1-4, with 7 bases fitting TRBD1. CDR1 and CDR2 (germline): SGHTA, FQGNSA. This CDR3 region has 15 residues. The trim removed 4 bases at V and 7 bases at J, leaving 9 bases unmatched. CDR3 region: CASSSNRGGVEKLFF. For the CDR3, the DNA is TGTGCCAGCAGCTCGAACAGGGGCGGCGTTGAAAAACTGTTTTTT. The full variable domain, its missing parts supplied by reference TRBV7-2 and TRBJ1-4, is GAGVSQSPSNKVTEKGKDVELRCDPISGHTALYWYRQSLGQGLEFLIYFQGNSAPDKSGLPSDRFSAERTGGSVSTLTIQRTQQEDSAVYLCASSSNRGGVEKLFFGSGTQLSVL.

The genes are TRBV10-3 and TRBJ2-7; D tentatively reads TRBD1 or TRBD2 (5 bases each). The CDR3 sequence is 13 residues long. CDR1 and CDR2 from the germline V gene are ENHRY and SYGVKD. V was trimmed by 6 bases and J by 5 bases, leaving 14 bases between them. In DNA, the CDR3 is TGTGCCATCAGCCCCCTGGGGGTAAACGAGCAGTACTTC. Residues: CAISPLGVNEQYF.

The chain carries TRBV5-1 and TRBJ2-7; 9 positions agree with TRBD2. Germline V gene lookup returns CDR1 SGHRS and CDR2 YFSETQ. This CDR3 region has 16 residues. Unmatched junction bases numbered 14, after V lost 5 bases and J lost 5 bases. The CDR3 bases are TGCGCCAGCAGTCCGCCCTTGGCGGGAGGGCCTGACGAGCAGTACTTC. Amino acids: CASSPPLAGGPDEQYF.

This chain uses TRBV5-6 with TRBJ1-1; perhaps TRBD1 as D (5 bases). V lost 4 bases and J lost 4, with 8 bases in between. Germline-derived CDR1 and CDR2 are SGHDT and YYEEEE. This CDR3 is 12 amino acids long. CDR3 in amino acids: CASSPQGTEAFF. In DNA, the CDR3 is TGTGCCAGCAGCCCTCAGGGCACTGAAGCTTTCTTT. Together with reference TRBV5-6 and TRBJ1-1, the CDR3 gives the full variable domain: DAGVTQSPTHLIKTRGQQVTLRCSPKSGHDTVSWYQQALGQGPQFIFQYYEEEERQRGNFPDRFSGHQFPNYSSELNVNALLLGDSALYLCASSPQGTEAFFGQGTRLTVV.

In this sample, this clone turned up once. The genes are TRBV5-8 and TRBJ1-1, with D unresolved. Germline loops: CDR1 SGHTS, CDR2 YDEGEE. This CDR3 has 14 residues. With 2 bases removed from V and 0 bases from J, the gap between germline ends came to 8 bases. The CDR3 reads CASSFRNLNTEAFF. The CDR3 region has the DNA TGTGCCAGCAGCTTTCGGAACCTGAACACTGAAGCTTTCTTT.

The rearrangement joins TRBV5-1 to TRBJ1-1; D is unclear. V lost 0 bases to trimming and J lost 4 bases, with 7 bases between them. The germline V gene encodes CDR1 SGHRS and CDR2 YFSETQ. The CDR3 spans 13 residues. The CDR3: CASSLEMFTEAFF. The CDR3 DNA follows: TGCGCCAGCAGCTTGGAGATGTTCACTGAAGCTTTCTTT.

CDR3 bases: TGTGCCAGCAGCTTAGGGTTTGGGGGCACTGAAGCTTTCTTT. Amino acids: CASSLGFGGTEAFF. This sequence joins TRBV5-4 and TRBJ1-1; weak D call: TRBD1 (5 bases). Germline assignment: CDR1 SGHNT and CDR2 YYREEE (reference sequence). This CDR3 region has 14 residues. V dropped 2 bases and J dropped 4 bases, with 12 bases sitting between them.

The gene calls are TRBV7-3 and TRBJ2-7; 8 nucleotides align to TRBD1. CDR3 length: 14 residues. V shed 5 bases and J 5 bases; nucleotides not matched to a gene: 8. CDR1 is SGHTA and CDR2 is FQGTGA in the germline V gene. This chain's CDR3 is CASSPRTGMHEQYF. In DNA, the CDR3 is TGTGCCAGCAGCCCACGGACAGGGATGCACGAGCAGTACTTC.

The CDR3 region has the DNA TGTGCCAGCAGCTTGGCCTATCGTACCTACAATGAGCAGTTCTTC. This encodes CASSLAYRTYNEQFF. The genes are TRBV5-6 and TRBJ2-1, with D unclear. The CDR3 has 15 amino acids. Germline V gene sequence: CDR1 SGHDT, CDR2 YYEEEE. V dropped 0 bases and J dropped 2 bases, with 9 bases sitting between them.

The chain couples TRBV28 to TRBJ2-2, with D tentatively TRBD1 (5 bases). V was trimmed by 8 bases and J by 5 bases, leaving 9 bases between them. CDR1 and CDR2 (germline): MDHEN, SYDVKM. This CDR3 contains 12 residues. The CDR3 loop is CASSSGTGELFF. The DNA of the CDR3 is TGTGCCAGCTCCTCAGGGACCGGGGAGCTGTTTTTT.

The rearrangement uses TRBV7-9 and TRBJ2-1; TRBD2 matches 9 bases. J lost 5 bases, V lost 1 base, and 3 bases had no gene match. This CDR3 contains 15 residues. Germline V gene lookup returns CDR1 SEHNR and CDR2 FQNEAQ (reference sequence). CDR3 in DNA: TGTGCCAGCAGCTTAGGACTAGCGGAGGACAATGAGCAGTTCTTC. It encodes CASSLGLAEDNEQFF.